The 16 T cell receptor beta chains reported below all come from one sample, sequenced in a study of T-cell memory formation after mild COVID-19. TCRdb fed the 5' RACE reads into MiXCR, producing one record per CDR3 protein. The table records 300,000 to 400,000 distinct CDR3 sequences, roughly 15% of them present only once. What was sequenced was PBMCs or a T cell subset sorted from them (not recorded which). These receptors were taken from a man aged 18 to 35 who had mild COVID-19 (a few samples of this study predate the infection). Cell type and time point are not known.

This clonotype has only a few counts. V and J are TRBV12-3 or TRBV12-4 and TRBJ2-7; no reliable D call. This CDR3 has 12 amino acids. Trimming left V 6 bases short and J 4 bases short, with 10 bases between. The CDR3 reads CASSNYRYEQYF. CDR3 coding DNA: TGTGCCAGCAGCAACTATAGGTACGAGCAGTACTTC.

Written as DNA, the CDR3 is TGTGCCAGCAGCTTCGACAGCTATAATGGCTACACCTTC. This translates into CASSFDSYNGYTF. J is TRBJ1-2 and V is TRBV7-9, with a tentative D call TRBD1 (5 bases). Per germline, CDR1 SEHNR and CDR2 FQNEAQ (reference sequence). The CDR3 is 13 amino acids. Trimming stripped 3 bases from V and 6 bases from J, with 11 bases between.

This clonotype was picked up a small number of times. The chain combines TRBV12-3 or TRBV12-4 with TRBJ2-5; tentatively, D is TRBD1 (6 bases). Trimming pared 6 bases from V and 1 base from J, leaving 15 bases between. The CDR3 covers 15 residues. CDR3 loop: CASSSWTVRQETQYF. The CDR3 DNA sequence: TGTGCCAGCAGCTCCTGGACAGTCCGCCAAGAGACCCAGTACTTC.

This chain links TRBV20-1 with TRBJ2-5; D may correspond to TRBD1 or TRBD2 (5 bases each). V lost 0 bases and J 2 bases, leaving 25 bases between the germline ends. From germline, CDR1 is DFQATT and CDR2 SNEGSKA (reference sequence). There are 19 residues in the CDR3. The CDR3 loop reads CSARDYESGRVIRQETQYF. For the CDR3, the DNA is TGCAGTGCTAGAGATTACGAAAGCGGCAGGGTCATCAGGCAAGAGACCCAGTACTTC.

The CDR3 spells CASSQEGGDGYTF. The DNA for the CDR3 is TGCGCCAGCAGCCAAGAAGGCGGAGATGGCTACACCTTC. The chain recombines TRBV4-3 with TRBJ1-2; D remains ambiguous. CDR3 size: 13 residues. V was shortened by 0 bases and J by 6 bases, with 8 bases between the two germline ends. The germline V gene encodes CDR1 LGHNA and CDR2 YSLEER.

This clonotype was observed a handful of times. The gene calls are TRBV5-1 and TRBJ2-1, with D possibly being TRBD1 (5 bases). Germline V CDR1 and CDR2: SGHRS, YFSETQ. The CDR3 covers 14 residues. Trimming cost V 4 bases and J 3 bases, with 11 bases left between them. CDR3 residues: CASSRGADYNEQFF. The CDR3 nucleotides read TGCGCCAGCAGCCGTGGGGCAGACTACAATGAGCAGTTCTTC. Based on the CDR3 plus reference TRBV5-1 and TRBJ2-1, the full variable domain is KAGVTQTPRYLIKTRGQQVTLSCSPISGHRSVSWYQQTPGQGLQFLFEYFSETQRNKGNFPGRFSGRQFSNSRSEMNVSTLELGDSALYLCASSRGADYNEQFFGPGTRLTVL.

This clonotype was detected only a few times. The chain couples TRBV5-1 to TRBJ2-1; the match to TRBD2 covers 7 bases. Germline CDR1 and CDR2: SGHRS and YFSETQ. CDR3 length equals 14 residues. J was trimmed by 6 bases and V by 4 bases; bases with no gene match: 7. For the CDR3, the DNA is TGCGCCAGCAGCCCGGGAGGACGGCCCAATGAGCAGTTCTTC. It encodes CASSPGGRPNEQFF.

This clonotype was detected a few times. V usage is TRBV5-6 and J usage is TRBJ2-7, with 7 bases aligning to TRBD1. V lost 7 bases, J lost 3 bases, and 7 bases stayed unmatched. CDR3 length: 13 residues. CDR1 is SGHDT and CDR2 is YYEEEE in the germline V gene. CDR3 residues: CASGIRQGYEQYV. The CDR3, as DNA: TGTGCCAGCGGGATCCGACAGGGCTACGAGCAGTACGTC.

The chain links TRBV7-6 to TRBJ1-1; no reliable D call. The CDR3 has 15 amino acids. V lost 3 bases and J 0 bases, leaving 11 bases between the germline ends. CDR1 is SGHVS and CDR2 is FNYEAQ in the germline V gene. DNA for the CDR3: TGTGCCAGCAGCTTTAAGGCAGACCTGAACACTGAAGCTTTCTTT. Amino acids: CASSFKADLNTEAFF.

The chain couples TRBV7-9 to TRBJ1-2; 11 bases match TRBD1. J was trimmed by 3 bases and V by 5 bases; bases with no gene match: 5. This CDR3 spans 15 amino acids. Looked up from germline, CDR1 is SEHNR and CDR2 is FQNEAQ (reference sequence). CDR3 nucleotide sequence: TGTGCCAGCAGCCCCGGACAGGGGGCAGACTATGGCTACACCTTC. Its protein product is CASSPGQGADYGYTF.

This chain uses TRBV6-1 with TRBJ2-7, with a tentative D call TRBD1 (6 bases). Germline V gives CDR1 MNHNS, CDR2 SASEGT. V lost 6 bases and J 5 bases, leaving 8 bases between the germline ends. CDR3 length equals 11 residues. The CDR3 DNA sequence: TGTGCCAGCAGCCAGGGGCACGAGCAGTACTTC. Amino acid sequence: CASSQGHEQYF.

The chain has TRBV6-5 and TRBJ1-1; D is possibly TRBD1 (6 bases). The CDR3 sequence is 16 residues long. Germline V lookup: CDR1 MNHEY, CDR2 SVGAGI. V was shortened by 6 bases and J by 0 bases, with 17 bases between the two germline ends. CDR3 nucleotide sequence: TGTGCCAGCAGAGTACAGGGAGGCAGACTGAACACTGAAGCTTTCTTT. Its translation is CASRVQGGRLNTEAFF.

The chain links TRBV3-1 to TRBJ2-3; a possible D gene is TRBD2 (5 bases). V lost 1 base, J lost 5 bases, and 13 bases lay in between. The germline V gene encodes CDR1 LGHDT and CDR2 YNNKEL (reference sequence). The CDR3 extends over 15 amino acids. CDR3 DNA sequence: TGTGCCAGCAGCCAAGGAATGAGGGTGGTAGATACGCAGTATTTT. Protein sequence: CASSQGMRVVDTQYF.

V gene TRBV7-2 combines with J gene TRBJ2-5; D may be TRBD1 (5 bases). The germline V and J ends were trimmed by 5 bases and 5 bases, with 18 bases remaining between them. Germline lookup yields CDR1 SGHTA and CDR2 FQGNSA. This CDR3 spans 15 amino acids. This CDR3 reads CASSPRQRLEETQYF. The CDR3 nucleotides read TGTGCCAGCAGCCCCCGACAGCGATTGGAGGAGACCCAGTACTTC.

This clonotype was observed a few times. This chain links TRBV6-5 with TRBJ1-2; TRBD1 might be the D (5 bases). V was trimmed by 0 bases and J by 3 bases, leaving 14 bases between them. Germline V CDR1 and CDR2: MNHEY, SVGAGI. The CDR3 extends over 16 amino acids. CDR3 nucleotides: TGTGCCAGCAGTTACTCCCCGGCCCCGGGGCACTATGGCTACACCTTC. It codes for CASSYSPAPGHYGYTF.

This clonotype has a handful of counts. A much more abundant neighbour one base away suggests this may be a read error. The chain links TRBV6-5 to TRBJ2-5, with TRBD1 identical over 10 bases. This CDR3 is 13 amino acids long. V was clipped by 6 bases and J by 6 bases; unmatched bases: 4. Germline CDR1 reads MNHEY; CDR2 reads SVGAGI. CDR3 residues: CASSRDRGKTQYF. The CDR3, as DNA: TGTGCCAGCAGCCGGGACAGGGGAAAGACCCAGTACTTC.